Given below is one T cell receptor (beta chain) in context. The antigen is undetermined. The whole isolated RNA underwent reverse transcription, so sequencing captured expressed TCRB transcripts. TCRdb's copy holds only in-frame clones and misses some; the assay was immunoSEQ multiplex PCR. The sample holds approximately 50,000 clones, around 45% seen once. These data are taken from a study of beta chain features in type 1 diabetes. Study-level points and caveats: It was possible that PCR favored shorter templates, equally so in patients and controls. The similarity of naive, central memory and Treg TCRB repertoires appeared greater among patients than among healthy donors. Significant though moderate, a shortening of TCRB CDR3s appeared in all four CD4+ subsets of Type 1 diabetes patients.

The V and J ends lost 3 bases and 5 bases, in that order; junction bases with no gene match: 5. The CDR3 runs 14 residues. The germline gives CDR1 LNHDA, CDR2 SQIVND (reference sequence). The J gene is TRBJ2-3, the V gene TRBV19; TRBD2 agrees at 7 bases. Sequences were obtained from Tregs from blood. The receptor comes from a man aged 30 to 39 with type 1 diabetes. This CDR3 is CASSMAGVGDTQYF. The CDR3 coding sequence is TGTGCCAGTAGTATGGCGGGAGTCGGAGATACGCAGTATTTT.